One sample yielded the 27 T cell receptor beta chains listed below, sequenced in a study of T cells in Graves' hyperthyroidism and ophthalmopathy. Using RNA transcripts as the source, TCR beta CDR3 regions were amplified. First-round RT-PCR of the TCR CDR3 relied on the HTBI primer set. TCRdb called the multiplex PCR reads again in MiXCR, with one record for every CDR3 protein. Of about 380,000 distinct CDR3 sequences listed, around 20% are singletons. What was sequenced was blood. The receptors stem from a man aged 18 to 29 with Graves' ophthalmopathy.

This clonotype was picked up a small number of times. The V and J genes are TRBV19 and TRBJ2-1; 7 nucleotides agree with TRBD1. The CDR3 length is 15 residues. Per germline, CDR1 LNHDA and CDR2 SQIVND (reference sequence). The trim removed 7 bases at V and 0 bases at J, leaving 6 bases unmatched. CDR3 nucleotides: TGTGCCAGTACCTCGGGGACAGCCTCCTACAATGAGCAGTTCTTC. It is translated as CASTSGTASYNEQFF.

This chain uses TRBV24-1 with TRBJ2-7; a possible D gene is TRBD1 (5 bases). Germline V gene data show CDR1 as KGHDR and CDR2 as SFDVKD. Trimming removed 1 base from V and 6 bases from J, with 9 bases in between. CDR3 length equals 13 residues. For the CDR3, the DNA is TGTGCCACCAGTGATTTAATAGGGGTCGAGCAGTACTTC. Translation: CATSDLIGVEQYF.

The V call is TRBV7-9, the J call TRBJ2-1; 16 positions match TRBD2. The germline V gene has CDR1 SEHNR and CDR2 FQNEAQ (reference sequence). V gave up 5 bases and J gave up 9 bases; unmatched junction bases: 16. The CDR3 extends over 19 amino acids. This CDR3 reads CASSETGTSGGAVPSEQFF. CDR3 nucleotide sequence: TGTGCCAGCAGCGAAACCGGGACTAGCGGGGGGGCCGTTCCCAGTGAGCAGTTCTTC.

The V gene is TRBV19, the J gene TRBJ1-6; D is perhaps TRBD1 (6 bases). V dropped 7 bases and J dropped 7 bases, with 20 bases sitting between them. The germline CDR1 and CDR2 sequences are LNHDA and SQIVND (reference sequence). The CDR3 consists of 16 residues. The CDR3 DNA reads as TGTGCCAGTAATCCAGCGACAGGTCCTCTGAATTCACCCCTCCACTTT. Translating it yields CASNPATGPLNSPLHF.

This clonotype was seen at least ten times. The chain joins TRBV11-2 to TRBJ2-7, with 12 bases matching TRBD2. Germline CDR1 reads SGHAT; CDR2 reads FQNNGV. CDR3 length: 16 amino acids. J gave up 3 bases and V 5 bases, and 8 bases lay outside the gene matches. CDR3 region: CASSPAGLAGSYEQYF. The CDR3, as DNA: TGTGCCAGCAGCCCCGCCGGACTAGCGGGGAGCTACGAGCAGTACTTC.

The rearrangement uses TRBV20-1 and TRBJ2-7, with TRBD1 matching 7 bases. The V and J ends lost 4 bases and 2 bases, in that order; junction bases with no gene match: 5. This CDR3 has 13 residues. Per the germline V gene, CDR1 is DFQATT and CDR2 is SNEGSKA (reference sequence). The CDR3 DNA is TGCAGTGCTACGACAGGGAGCCCCTACGAGCAGTACTTC. It encodes CSATTGSPYEQYF.

This clonotype was detected ten times or more. The V and J genes are TRBV6-1 and TRBJ1-2, with 8 nucleotides matching TRBD1. Trimming at V came to 6 bases and at J to 2 bases, leaving 8 bases not matched to a gene. The CDR3 length is 15 residues. The germline gives CDR1 MNHNS, CDR2 SASEGT. CDR3 coding DNA: TGTGCCAGCAGCAACTACGGACAGGGAAACTATGGCTACACCTTC. Protein sequence: CASSNYGQGNYGYTF.

This clonotype was seen at least ten times. V and J are TRBV20-1 and TRBJ1-2, with TRBD1 matching 7 bases. The CDR3 consists of 14 residues. V lost 1 base, J lost 3 bases, and 5 bases stayed unmatched. Germline V CDR1 and CDR2: DFQATT, SNEGSKA (reference sequence). The CDR3: CSARGTGLYYGYTF. The CDR3 bases are TGCAGTGCTAGAGGGACAGGACTATACTATGGCTACACCTTC.

This clonotype was seen a handful of times. The chain uses TRBV2 and TRBJ1-4, with 7 bases aligning to TRBD1. V was clipped by 6 bases and J by 7 bases; unmatched bases: 5. Germline-derived CDR1 and CDR2 are SNHLY and FYNNEI. This CDR3 is 13 amino acids long. CDR3 sequence: CASRQGIGEKLFF. CDR3 coding DNA: TGTGCCAGCAGACAGGGGATAGGTGAAAAACTGTTTTTT. The full variable domain, with the rest looked up from reference TRBV2 and TRBJ1-4, is EPEVTQTPSHQVTQMGQEVILRCVPISNHLYFYWYRQILGQKVEFLVSFYNNEISEKSEIFDDQFSVERPDGSNFTLKIRSTKLEDSAMYFCASRQGIGEKLFFGSGTQLSVL.

This clonotype was observed at least ten times. The J gene is TRBJ1-1, the V gene TRBV9, with no clear D. This CDR3 spans 15 amino acids. Trimming removed 2 bases from V and 1 base from J, with 12 bases in between. Germline CDR1 SGDLS, CDR2 YYNGEE. CDR3 in DNA: TGTGCCAGCAGCGTGTTCCCGGCCCCGAACACTGAAGCTTTCTTT. This encodes CASSVFPAPNTEAFF.

The DNA of the CDR3 is TGTGCCAGCAGTCTCGCTCCCTGGACATCATATGGCTACACCTTC. As protein: CASSLAPWTSYGYTF. The chain employs TRBV27 and TRBJ1-2; possibly TRBD1 for D (5 bases). Per germline, CDR1 MNHEY and CDR2 SMNVEV (reference sequence). Trimming left V 5 bases short and J 5 bases short, with 18 bases between. The CDR3 extends over 15 amino acids.

This clonotype has more than one count but fewer than ten. The chain combines TRBV9 with TRBJ1-3; D may be TRBD1 (5 bases). V dropped 1 base and J dropped 0 bases, with 14 bases sitting between them. Germline values: CDR1 SGDLS, CDR2 YYNGEE. This CDR3 is 17 amino acids long. CDR3 amino acids: CASSVTGQAHSGNTIYF. The DNA for the CDR3 is TGTGCCAGCAGCGTAACGGGGCAGGCCCACTCTGGAAACACCATATATTTT.

The CDR3 DNA reads TGTGCCAGCTCCCCCCGGGCAGGTGGCCTACCCACAACCAAAGAGTACAATGAGCAGTTCTTC. It codes for CASSPRAGGLPTTKEYNEQFF. The rearrangement links TRBV3-1 to TRBJ2-1; no firm D call. CDR3 length: 21 residues. Per germline, CDR1 LGHDT and CDR2 YNNKEL (reference sequence). Trimming left V 8 bases short and J 4 bases short, with 36 bases between.

This chain links TRBV12-3 or TRBV12-4 with TRBJ1-3; possibly TRBD1 for D (5 bases). The CDR3 loop spans 14 amino acids. Between the trimmed V and J ends, which lost 5 bases and 1 base, there was a span of 9 bases. The CDR3 coding sequence is TGTGCCAGCAGTCGCAGGGTATCTGGAAACACCATATATTTT. Encoded protein: CASSRRVSGNTIYF.

This clonotype was detected only a few times. The rearrangement joins TRBV25-1 to TRBJ2-5; 7 bases are shared with TRBD1. The CDR3 is 13 residues long. V was clipped by 7 bases and J by 5 bases; unmatched bases: 7. The germline CDR1 and CDR2 sequences are MGHDK and SYGVNS. In DNA, the CDR3 is TGTGCCAGCAAGCTCGGGACAGCTGAGACCCAGTACTTC. Translated, it gives CASKLGTAETQYF.

This clonotype was recorded at least ten times. The rearrangement links TRBV3-1 to TRBJ2-7; 11 nucleotides line up with TRBD2. J gave up 4 bases and V 1 base, and 6 bases lay outside the gene matches. Per the germline V gene, CDR1 is LGHDT and CDR2 is YNNKEL (reference sequence). The CDR3 consists of 16 residues. The CDR3 is CASSQGLAGGRYEQYF. CDR3 nucleotides: TGTGCCAGCAGCCAAGGCCTAGCGGGGGGCCGATACGAGCAGTACTTC.

In its sample, this clonotype was seen many times. V gene TRBV7-9 combines with J gene TRBJ1-2; TRBD1 matches at 11 bases. This CDR3 comprises 16 residues. Losses at the gene ends were 7 bases for V and 5 bases for J; bases not matched to a gene: 12. The germline gives CDR1 SEHNR, CDR2 FQNEAQ (reference sequence). This chain's CDR3 is CASTLASGQGGYGYTF. DNA of the CDR3: TGTGCCAGCACCCTAGCGTCGGGACAGGGGGGTTATGGCTACACCTTC.

The CDR3 DNA reads TGTGCCAGCAGCCGCCCGGGACTAGCGGTCCACTTT. Translating it yields CASSRPGLAVHF. The chain has TRBV3-1 and TRBJ1-6; D perhaps matches TRBD1 (5 bases). The CDR3 has 12 amino acids. The germline V gene has CDR1 LGHDT and CDR2 YNNKEL (reference sequence). V dropped 4 bases and J dropped 17 bases, with 15 bases sitting between them.

V is TRBV20-1 and J is TRBJ2-7; a weak D match, TRBD1 (5 bases). Trimming pared 1 base from V and 3 bases from J, leaving 10 bases between. Germline assignment: CDR1 DFQATT and CDR2 SNEGSKA (reference sequence). The CDR3 extends over 13 amino acids. The DNA for the CDR3 is TGCAGTGCTAGAGCACAGGAAATCTACGAGCAGTACTTC. It yields the protein CSARAQEIYEQYF.

The chain uses TRBV7-9 and TRBJ2-5; the D gene is possibly TRBD2 (6 bases). Looked up from germline, CDR1 is SEHNR and CDR2 is FQNEAQ (reference sequence). The V end was cut by 5 bases, the J end by 4 bases, with 20 bases between. The CDR3 runs to 16 residues. The CDR3 DNA reads as TGTGCCAGCAGCCCCTCAAATATAGCGGTAGGAGAGACCCAGTACTTC. Encoded protein: CASSPSNIAVGETQYF.

This clonotype has at least ten counts. The chain employs TRBV20-1 and TRBJ2-7, with D perhaps being TRBD1 or TRBD2 (5 bases each). The germline gives CDR1 DFQATT, CDR2 SNEGSKA (reference sequence). With 2 bases removed from V and 4 bases from J, the gap between germline ends came to 12 bases. The CDR3 consists of 13 residues. The CDR3: CSARLGREYEQYF. In DNA, the CDR3 is TGCAGTGCTAGATTGGGCAGGGAGTACGAGCAGTACTTC.

This clonotype was recorded at least ten times. J is TRBJ1-1 and V is TRBV7-3, with a weak D call TRBD1 (6 bases). This CDR3 region has 13 residues. With 5 bases removed from V and 10 bases from J, the gap between germline ends came to 17 bases. The germline V gene has CDR1 SGHTA and CDR2 FQGTGA. DNA of the CDR3: TGTGCCAGCAGCCTTACAGGGACCTCGGGAGCTTTCTTT. Encoded protein: CASSLTGTSGAFF.

This clonotype was detected a few times. The chain employs TRBV12-3 or TRBV12-4 and TRBJ1-4; 8 positions match TRBD1. V lost 5 bases, J lost 0 bases, and 8 bases stayed unmatched. The CDR3 length is 17 residues. The CDR3 sequence: CASSLGQGFATNEKLFF. The CDR3 DNA is TGTGCCAGCAGTCTCGGACAGGGTTTCGCAACTAATGAAAAACTGTTTTTT.

The CDR3 loop reads CASSYSAGAYGYTF. The CDR3 bases are TGTGCCAGCAGTTACTCAGCGGGGGCCTATGGCTACACCTTC. The chain couples TRBV6-5 to TRBJ1-2, with D perhaps TRBD1 (6 bases). V gave up 0 bases and J gave up 4 bases, with 9 bases separating them. This CDR3 spans 14 amino acids. Germline-derived CDR1 and CDR2 are MNHEY and SVGAGI.

This clonotype was seen repeatedly, ten times or more. The V and J genes are TRBV12-3 or TRBV12-4 and TRBJ1-2; no definite D call. Between the trimmed V and J ends, which lost 4 bases and 7 bases, there was a span of 7 bases. The CDR3 runs to 11 residues. The CDR3 is CASSYGVGYTF. The CDR3 DNA sequence: TGTGCCAGCAGTTACGGAGTTGGCTACACCTTC.

This clonotype turned up a few times. V is TRBV7-7 and J is TRBJ2-2; D is undetermined. This CDR3 is built from 13 residues. Trimming pared 2 bases from V and 4 bases from J, leaving 5 bases between. From germline, CDR1 is SSHAT and CDR2 FNYEAQ (reference sequence). The CDR3 is CASSLYLTGELFF. In nucleotides, the CDR3 is TGTGCCAGCAGCTTATACCTCACCGGGGAGCTGTTTTTT.

This clonotype was picked up many times. V usage is TRBV28 and J usage is TRBJ2-1, with D unclear. The CDR3 is made up of 17 amino acids. Trimming shortened V by 4 bases and J by 5 bases, and 21 bases separated the two germline ends. Germline V gene lookup returns CDR1 MDHEN and CDR2 SYDVKM. The CDR3 is CASSSRQRRTYHNEQFF. CDR3 sequence (DNA): TGTGCCAGCAGTTCCCGACAACGAAGGACGTACCACAATGAGCAGTTCTTC.